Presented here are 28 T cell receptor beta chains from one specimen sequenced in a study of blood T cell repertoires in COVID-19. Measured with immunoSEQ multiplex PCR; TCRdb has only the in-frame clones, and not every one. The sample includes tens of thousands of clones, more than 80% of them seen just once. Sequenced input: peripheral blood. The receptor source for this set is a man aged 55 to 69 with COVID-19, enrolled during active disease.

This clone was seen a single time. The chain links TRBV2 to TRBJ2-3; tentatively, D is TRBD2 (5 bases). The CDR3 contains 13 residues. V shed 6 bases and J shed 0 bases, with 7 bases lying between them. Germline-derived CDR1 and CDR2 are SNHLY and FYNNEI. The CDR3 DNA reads TGTGCCAGCAGCGGGATAAGCACAGATACGCAGTATTTT. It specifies CASSGISTDTQYF.

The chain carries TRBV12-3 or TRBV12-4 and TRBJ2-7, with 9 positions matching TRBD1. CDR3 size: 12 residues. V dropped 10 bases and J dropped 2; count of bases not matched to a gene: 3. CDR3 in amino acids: CAIRDRAYEQYF. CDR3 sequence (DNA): TGTGCCATCCGGGACAGGGCCTACGAGCAGTACTTC.

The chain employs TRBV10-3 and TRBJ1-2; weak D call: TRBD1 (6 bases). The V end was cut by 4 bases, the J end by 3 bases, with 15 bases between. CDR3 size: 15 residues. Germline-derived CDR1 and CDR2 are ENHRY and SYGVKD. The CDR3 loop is CAISAKTGADYGYTF. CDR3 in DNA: TGTGCCATCAGTGCAAAGACAGGAGCGGACTATGGCTACACCTTC.

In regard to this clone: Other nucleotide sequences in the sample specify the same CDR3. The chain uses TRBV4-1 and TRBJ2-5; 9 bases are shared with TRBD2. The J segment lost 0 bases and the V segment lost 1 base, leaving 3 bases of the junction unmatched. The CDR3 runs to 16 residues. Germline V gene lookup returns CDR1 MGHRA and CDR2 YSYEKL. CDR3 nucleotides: TGCGCCAGCAGCCAAGTTAGCGGGGGAGACCAAGAGACCCAGTACTTC. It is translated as CASSQVSGGDQETQYF.

CDR3 protein: CASSINRDRGVTDYGYTF. Written as DNA, the CDR3 is TGTGCCAGTAGCATTAACCGGGACAGGGGCGTCACTGACTATGGCTACACCTTC. The chain combines TRBV19 with TRBJ1-2; 10 bases are a match to TRBD1. After removal of 6 bases from V and 3 bases from J, the junction contained 16 bases not matched to a gene. The CDR3 length is 18 residues. Germline V gene data show CDR1 as LNHDA and CDR2 as SQIVND (reference sequence).

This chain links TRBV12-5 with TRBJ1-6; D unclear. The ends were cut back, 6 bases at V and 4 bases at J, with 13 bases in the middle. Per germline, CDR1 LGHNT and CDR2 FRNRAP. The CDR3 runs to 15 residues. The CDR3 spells CASGPGGGYNSPLHF. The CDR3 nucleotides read TGTGCTAGTGGCCCAGGAGGAGGGTATAATTCACCCCTCCACTTT.

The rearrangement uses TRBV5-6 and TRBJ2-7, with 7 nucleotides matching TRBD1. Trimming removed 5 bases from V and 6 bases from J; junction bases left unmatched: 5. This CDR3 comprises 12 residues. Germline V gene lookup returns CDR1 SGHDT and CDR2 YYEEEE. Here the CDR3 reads CASRYRGLEQYF. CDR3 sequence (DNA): TGTGCCAGCAGATATAGGGGGCTCGAGCAGTACTTC.

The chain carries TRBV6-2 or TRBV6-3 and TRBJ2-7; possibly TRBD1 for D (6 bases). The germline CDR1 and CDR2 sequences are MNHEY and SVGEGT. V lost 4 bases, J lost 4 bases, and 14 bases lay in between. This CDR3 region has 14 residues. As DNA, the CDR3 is TGTGCCAGCAGTTTACAGGGTATCGGGTACGAGCAGTACTTC. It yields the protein CASSLQGIGYEQYF.

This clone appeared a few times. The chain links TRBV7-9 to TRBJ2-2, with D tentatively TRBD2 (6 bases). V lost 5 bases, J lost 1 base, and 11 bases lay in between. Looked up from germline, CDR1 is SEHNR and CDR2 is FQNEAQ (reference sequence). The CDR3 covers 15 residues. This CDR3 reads CASSRGAGNTGELFF. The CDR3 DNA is TGTGCCAGCAGCCGCGGGGCGGGGAACACCGGGGAGCTGTTTTTT.

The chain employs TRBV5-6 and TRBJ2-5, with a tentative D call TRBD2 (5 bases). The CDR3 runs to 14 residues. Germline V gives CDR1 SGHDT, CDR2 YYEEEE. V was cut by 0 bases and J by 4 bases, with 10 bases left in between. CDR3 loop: CASSLEAGSETQYF. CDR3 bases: TGTGCCAGCAGCTTGGAGGCGGGCTCAGAGACCCAGTACTTC.

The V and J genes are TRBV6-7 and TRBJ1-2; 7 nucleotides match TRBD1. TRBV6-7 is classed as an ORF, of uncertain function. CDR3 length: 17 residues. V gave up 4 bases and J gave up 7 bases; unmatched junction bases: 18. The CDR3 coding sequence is TGTGCCAGCAGTTCGACCGGGACAGCCCGAGGAATACGTGGCTACACCTTC. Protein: CASSSTGTARGIRGYTF.

The CDR3 protein is CASSGQGSGANVLTF. CDR3 nucleotide sequence: TGTGCCAGCTCCGGGCAGGGCTCTGGGGCCAACGTCCTGACTTTC. The rearrangement links TRBV7-3 to TRBJ2-6; possibly TRBD1 for D (5 bases). The CDR3 spans 15 residues. V lost 8 bases, J lost 0 bases, and 11 bases lay in between. The germline V gene has CDR1 SGHTA and CDR2 FQGTGA.

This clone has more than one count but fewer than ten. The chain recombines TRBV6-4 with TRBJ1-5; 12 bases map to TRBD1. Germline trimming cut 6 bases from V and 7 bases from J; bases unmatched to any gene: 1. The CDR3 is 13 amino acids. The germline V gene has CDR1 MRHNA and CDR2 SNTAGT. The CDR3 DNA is TGTGCCAGCAGGGGACAGGGGGCACAGCCCCAGCATTTT. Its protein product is CASRGQGAQPQHF.

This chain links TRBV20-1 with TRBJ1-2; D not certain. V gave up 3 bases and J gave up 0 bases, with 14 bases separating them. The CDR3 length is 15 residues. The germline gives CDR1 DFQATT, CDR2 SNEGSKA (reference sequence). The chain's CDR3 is CSASTGQVANYGYTF. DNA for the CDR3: TGCAGTGCTAGTACCGGCCAGGTAGCTAACTATGGCTACACCTTC.

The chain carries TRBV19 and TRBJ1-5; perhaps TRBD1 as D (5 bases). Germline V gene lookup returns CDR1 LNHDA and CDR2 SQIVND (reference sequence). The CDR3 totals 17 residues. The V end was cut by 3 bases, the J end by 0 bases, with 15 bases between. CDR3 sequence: CASSMNVWGDSNQPQHF. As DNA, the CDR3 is TGTGCCAGTAGTATGAATGTTTGGGGGGATAGCAATCAGCCCCAGCATTTT.

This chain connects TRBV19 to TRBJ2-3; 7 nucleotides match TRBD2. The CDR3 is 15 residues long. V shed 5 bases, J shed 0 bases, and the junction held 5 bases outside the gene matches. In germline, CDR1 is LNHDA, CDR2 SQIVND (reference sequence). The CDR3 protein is CASSLLAVSTDTQYF. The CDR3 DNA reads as TGTGCCAGTAGTCTGCTAGCGGTTAGCACAGATACGCAGTATTTT.

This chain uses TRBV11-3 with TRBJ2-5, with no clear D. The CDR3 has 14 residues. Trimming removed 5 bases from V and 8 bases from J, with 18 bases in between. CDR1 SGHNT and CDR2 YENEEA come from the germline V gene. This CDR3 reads CASSPPGSPKTQYF. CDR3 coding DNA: TGTGCCAGCAGCCCTCCCGGGTCTCCTAAAACCCAGTACTTC.

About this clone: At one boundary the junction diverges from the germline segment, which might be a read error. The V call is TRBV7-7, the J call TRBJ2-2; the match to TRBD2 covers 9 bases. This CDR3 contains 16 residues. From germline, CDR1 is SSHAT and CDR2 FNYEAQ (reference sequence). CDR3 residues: CASSRSRGGGTGELFF. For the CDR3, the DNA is TGTGCTAGCAGCCGTTCGCGGGGGGGCGGCACCGGGGAGCTGTTTTTT.

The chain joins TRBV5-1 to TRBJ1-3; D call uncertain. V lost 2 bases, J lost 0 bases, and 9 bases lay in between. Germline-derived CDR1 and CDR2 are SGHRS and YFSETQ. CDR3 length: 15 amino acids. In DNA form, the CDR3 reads TGCGCCAGCAGCTTCGCCGGGAGCTCTGGAAACACCATATATTTT. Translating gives CASSFAGSSGNTIYF.

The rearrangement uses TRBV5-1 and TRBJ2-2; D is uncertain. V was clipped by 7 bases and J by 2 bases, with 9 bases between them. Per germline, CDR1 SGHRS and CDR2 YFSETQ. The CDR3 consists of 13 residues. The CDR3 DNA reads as TGCGCCAGCGCCCAGGCAAACACCGGGGAGCTGTTTTTT. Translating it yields CASAQANTGELFF.

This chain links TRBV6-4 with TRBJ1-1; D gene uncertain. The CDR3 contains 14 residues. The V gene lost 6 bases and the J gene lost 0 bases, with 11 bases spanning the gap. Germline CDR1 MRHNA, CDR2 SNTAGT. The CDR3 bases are TGTGCCAGCAGGAACACAGATGTGAACACTGAAGCTTTCTTT. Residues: CASRNTDVNTEAFF.

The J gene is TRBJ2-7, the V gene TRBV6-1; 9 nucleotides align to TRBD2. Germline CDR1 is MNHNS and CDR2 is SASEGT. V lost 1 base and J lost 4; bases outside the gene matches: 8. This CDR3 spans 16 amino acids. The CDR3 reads CASSEGASGRQYEQYF. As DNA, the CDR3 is TGTGCCAGCAGTGAAGGGGCCAGCGGGAGGCAGTACGAGCAGTACTTC.

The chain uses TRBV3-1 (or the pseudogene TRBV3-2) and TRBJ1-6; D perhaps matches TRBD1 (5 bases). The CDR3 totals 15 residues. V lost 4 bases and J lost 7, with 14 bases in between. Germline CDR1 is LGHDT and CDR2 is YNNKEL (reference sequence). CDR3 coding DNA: TGTGCCAGCAGCCTGAGGCCGGGGGGAAATTCACCCCTCCACTTT. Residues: CASSLRPGGNSPLHF.

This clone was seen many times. DNA for the CDR3: TGTGCCAGCAGTTTGGACAGCAATGAGCAGTTCTTC. The encoded protein is CASSLDSNEQFF. The chain employs TRBV28 and TRBJ2-1; maybe TRBD1 (6 bases). From germline, CDR1 is MDHEN and CDR2 SYDVKM. The CDR3 covers 12 residues. V gave up 3 bases and J gave up 6 bases, with 6 bases separating them.

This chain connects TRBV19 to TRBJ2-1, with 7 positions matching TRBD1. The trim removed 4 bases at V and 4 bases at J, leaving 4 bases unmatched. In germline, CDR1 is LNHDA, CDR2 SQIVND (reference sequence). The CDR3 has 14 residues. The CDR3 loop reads CASSKMTGYNEQFF. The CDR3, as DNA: TGTGCCAGTAGTAAGATGACAGGGTACAATGAGCAGTTCTTC.

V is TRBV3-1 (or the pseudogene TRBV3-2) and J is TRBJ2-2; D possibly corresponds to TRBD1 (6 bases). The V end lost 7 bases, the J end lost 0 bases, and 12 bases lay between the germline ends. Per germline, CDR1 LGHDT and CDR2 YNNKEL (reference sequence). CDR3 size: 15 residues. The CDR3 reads CASNPRGSNTGELFF. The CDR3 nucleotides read TGTGCCAGCAACCCCAGGGGTTCGAACACCGGGGAGCTGTTTTTT.

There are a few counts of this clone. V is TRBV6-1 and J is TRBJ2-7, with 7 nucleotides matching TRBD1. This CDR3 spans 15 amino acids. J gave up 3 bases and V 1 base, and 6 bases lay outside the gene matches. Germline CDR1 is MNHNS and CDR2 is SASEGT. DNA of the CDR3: TGTGCCAGCAGTGAAGGGTCAGGGGGTCTCTACGAGCAGTACTTC. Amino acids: CASSEGSGGLYEQYF.

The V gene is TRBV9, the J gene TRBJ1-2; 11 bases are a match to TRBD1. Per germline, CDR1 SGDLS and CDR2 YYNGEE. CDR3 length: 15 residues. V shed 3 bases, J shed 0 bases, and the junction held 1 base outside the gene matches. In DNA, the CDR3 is TGTGCCAGCAGCGGGGGACAGGGGGCTAACTATGGCTACACCTTC. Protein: CASSGGQGANYGYTF.